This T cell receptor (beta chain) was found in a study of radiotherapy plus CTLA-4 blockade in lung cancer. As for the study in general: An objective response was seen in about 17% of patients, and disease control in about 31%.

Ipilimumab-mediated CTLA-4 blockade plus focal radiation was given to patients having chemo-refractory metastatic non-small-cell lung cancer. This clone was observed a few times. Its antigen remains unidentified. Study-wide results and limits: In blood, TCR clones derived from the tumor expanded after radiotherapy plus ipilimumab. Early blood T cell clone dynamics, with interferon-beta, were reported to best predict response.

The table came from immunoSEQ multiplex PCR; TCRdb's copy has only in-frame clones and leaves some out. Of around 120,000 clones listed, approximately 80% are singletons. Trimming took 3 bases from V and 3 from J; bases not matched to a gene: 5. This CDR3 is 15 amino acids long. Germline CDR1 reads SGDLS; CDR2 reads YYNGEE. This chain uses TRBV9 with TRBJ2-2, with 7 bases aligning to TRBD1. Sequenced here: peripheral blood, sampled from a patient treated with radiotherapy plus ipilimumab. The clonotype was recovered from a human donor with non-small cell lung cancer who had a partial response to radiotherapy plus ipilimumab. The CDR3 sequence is CASSGKQGYTGELFF. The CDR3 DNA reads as TGTGCCAGCAGCGGAAAACAGGGGTACACCGGGGAGCTGTTTTTT. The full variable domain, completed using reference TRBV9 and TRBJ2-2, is DSGVTQTPKHLITATGQRVTLRCSPRSGDLSVYWYQQSLDQGLQFLIQYYNGEERAKGNILERFSAQQFPDLHSELNLSSLELGDSALYFCASSGKQGYTGELFFGEGSRLTVL.